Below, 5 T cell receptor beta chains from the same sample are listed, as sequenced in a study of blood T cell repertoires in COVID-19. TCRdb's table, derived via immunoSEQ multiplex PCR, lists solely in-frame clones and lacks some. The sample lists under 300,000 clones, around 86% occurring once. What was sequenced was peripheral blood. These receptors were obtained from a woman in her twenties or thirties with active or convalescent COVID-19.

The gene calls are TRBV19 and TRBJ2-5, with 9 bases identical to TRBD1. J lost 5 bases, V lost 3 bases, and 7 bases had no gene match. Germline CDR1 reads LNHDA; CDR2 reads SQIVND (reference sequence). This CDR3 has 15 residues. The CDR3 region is CASSMGQGGGETQYF. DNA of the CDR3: TGTGCCAGTAGTATGGGACAGGGAGGTGGGGAGACCCAGTACTTC.

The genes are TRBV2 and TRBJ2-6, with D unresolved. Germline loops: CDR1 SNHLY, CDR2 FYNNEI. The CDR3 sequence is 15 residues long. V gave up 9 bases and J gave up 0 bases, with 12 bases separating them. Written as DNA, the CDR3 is TGTGCCAGAGAGCTAACCACCTCTGGGGCCAACGTCCTGACTTTC. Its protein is CARELTTSGANVLTF.

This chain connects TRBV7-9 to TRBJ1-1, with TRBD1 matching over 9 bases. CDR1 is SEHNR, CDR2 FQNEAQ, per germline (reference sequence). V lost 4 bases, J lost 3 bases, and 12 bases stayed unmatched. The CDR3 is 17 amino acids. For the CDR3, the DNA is TGTGCCAGCAGCTCGACTCAACAGGGGGCGCGGGACACTGAAGCTTTCTTT. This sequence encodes CASSSTQQGARDTEAFF.

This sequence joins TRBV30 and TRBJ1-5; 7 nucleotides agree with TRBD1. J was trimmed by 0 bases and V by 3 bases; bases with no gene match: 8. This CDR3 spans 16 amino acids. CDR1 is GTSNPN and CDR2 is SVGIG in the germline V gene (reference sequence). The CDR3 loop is CAWRNRGLYSNQPQHF. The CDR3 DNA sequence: TGTGCCTGGAGAAACAGGGGACTTTATAGCAATCAGCCCCAGCATTTT.

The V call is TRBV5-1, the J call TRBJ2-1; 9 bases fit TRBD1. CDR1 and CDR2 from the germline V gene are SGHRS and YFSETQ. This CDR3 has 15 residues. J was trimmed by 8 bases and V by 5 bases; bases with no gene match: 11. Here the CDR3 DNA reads TGCGCCAGCAGGTCGGGACAGGGTGGTGTCGATGAGCAGTTCTTC. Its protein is CASRSGQGGVDEQFF.